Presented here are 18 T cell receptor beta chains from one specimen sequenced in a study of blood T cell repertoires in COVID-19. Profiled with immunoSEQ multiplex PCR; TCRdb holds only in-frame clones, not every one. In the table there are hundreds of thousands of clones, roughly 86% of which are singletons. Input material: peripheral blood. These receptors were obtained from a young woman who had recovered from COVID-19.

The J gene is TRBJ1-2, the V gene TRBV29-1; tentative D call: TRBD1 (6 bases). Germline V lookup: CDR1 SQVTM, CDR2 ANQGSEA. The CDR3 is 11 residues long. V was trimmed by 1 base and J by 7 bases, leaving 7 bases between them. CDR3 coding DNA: TGCAGCGTTGAAGGGACAGCTGGCTACACCTTC. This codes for CSVEGTAGYTF.

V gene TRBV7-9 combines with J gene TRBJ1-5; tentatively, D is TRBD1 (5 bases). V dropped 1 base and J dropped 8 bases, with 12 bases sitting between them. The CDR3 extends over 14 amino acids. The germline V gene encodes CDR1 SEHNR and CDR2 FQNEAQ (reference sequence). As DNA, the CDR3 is TGTGCCAGCAGCTTAGAGGGAGGGGAAAAGCCCCAGCATTTT. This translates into CASSLEGGEKPQHF.

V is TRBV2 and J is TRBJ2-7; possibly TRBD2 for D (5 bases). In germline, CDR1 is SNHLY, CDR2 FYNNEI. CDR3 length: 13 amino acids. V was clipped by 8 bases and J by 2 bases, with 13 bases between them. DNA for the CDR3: TGTGCCAGCGTCGGGGTTTTTCCCTACGAGCAGTACTTC. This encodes CASVGVFPYEQYF.

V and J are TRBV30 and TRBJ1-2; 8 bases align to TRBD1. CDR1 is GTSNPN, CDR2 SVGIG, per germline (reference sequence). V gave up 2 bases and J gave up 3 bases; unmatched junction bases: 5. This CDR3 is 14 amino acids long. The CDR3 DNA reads TGTGCCTGGAGTCCGCAGGGGGCTCACTATGGCTACACCTTC. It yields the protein CAWSPQGAHYGYTF.

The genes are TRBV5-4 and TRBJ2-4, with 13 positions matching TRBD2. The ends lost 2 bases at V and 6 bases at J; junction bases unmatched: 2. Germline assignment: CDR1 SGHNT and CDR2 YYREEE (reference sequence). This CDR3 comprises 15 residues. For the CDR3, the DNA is TGTGCCAGCAGCTTACTAGCGGGAGGGGGAAACATTCAGTACTTC. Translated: CASSLLAGGGNIQYF.

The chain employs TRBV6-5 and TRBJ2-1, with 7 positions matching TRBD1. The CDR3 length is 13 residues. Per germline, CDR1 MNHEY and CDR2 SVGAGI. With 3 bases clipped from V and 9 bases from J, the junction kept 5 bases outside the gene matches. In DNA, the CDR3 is TGTGCCAGCAGTTATCTACAGGGGACTGAGCAGTTCTTC. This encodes CASSYLQGTEQFF.

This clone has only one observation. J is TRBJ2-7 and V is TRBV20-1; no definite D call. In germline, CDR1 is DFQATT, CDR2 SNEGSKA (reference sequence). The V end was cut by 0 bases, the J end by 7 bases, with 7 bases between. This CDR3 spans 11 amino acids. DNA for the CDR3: TGCAGTGCTAGAGATCCAGGAGAGCAGTACTTC. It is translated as CSARDPGEQYF.

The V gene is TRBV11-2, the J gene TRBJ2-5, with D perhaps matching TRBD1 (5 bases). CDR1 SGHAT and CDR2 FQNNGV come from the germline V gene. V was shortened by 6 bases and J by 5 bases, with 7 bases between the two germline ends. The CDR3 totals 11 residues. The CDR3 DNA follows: TGTGCCAGCAGTAACAGGGAGACCCAGTACTTC. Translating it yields CASSNRETQYF.

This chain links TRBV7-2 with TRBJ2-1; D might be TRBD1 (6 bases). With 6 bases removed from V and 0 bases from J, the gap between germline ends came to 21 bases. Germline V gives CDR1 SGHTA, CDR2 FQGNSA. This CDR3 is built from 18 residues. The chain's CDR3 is CASRPGPQGLSSYNEQFF. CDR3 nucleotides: TGTGCCAGCAGGCCGGGCCCCCAGGGGTTGAGCTCCTACAATGAGCAGTTCTTC.

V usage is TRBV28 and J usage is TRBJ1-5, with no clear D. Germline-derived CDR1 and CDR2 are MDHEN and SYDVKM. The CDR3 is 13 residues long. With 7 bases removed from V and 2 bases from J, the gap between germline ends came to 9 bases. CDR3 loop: CASTPWRNQPQHF. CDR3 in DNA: TGTGCCAGCACCCCTTGGCGCAATCAGCCCCAGCATTTT.

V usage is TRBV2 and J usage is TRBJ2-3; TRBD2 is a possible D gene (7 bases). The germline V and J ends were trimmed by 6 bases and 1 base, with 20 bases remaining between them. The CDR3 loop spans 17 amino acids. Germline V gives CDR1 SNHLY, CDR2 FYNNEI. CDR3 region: CASSPSFGGAGTDTQYF. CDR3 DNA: TGTGCCAGCAGCCCCTCTTTTGGGGGGGCTGGCACAGATACGCAGTATTTT.

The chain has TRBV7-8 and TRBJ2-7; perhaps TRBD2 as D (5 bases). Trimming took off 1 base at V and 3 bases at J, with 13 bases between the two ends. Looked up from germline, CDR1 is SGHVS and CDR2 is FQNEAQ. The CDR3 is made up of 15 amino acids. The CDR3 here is CASSLVAGQNYEQYF. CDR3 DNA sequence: TGTGCCAGCAGCTTAGTTGCGGGCCAGAACTACGAGCAGTACTTC.

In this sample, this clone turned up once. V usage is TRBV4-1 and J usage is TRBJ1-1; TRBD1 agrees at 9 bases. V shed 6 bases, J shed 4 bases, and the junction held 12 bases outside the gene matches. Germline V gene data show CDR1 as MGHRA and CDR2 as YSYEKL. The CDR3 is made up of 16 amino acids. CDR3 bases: TGCGCCAGCAGACACCAGGGACAGGGTCCCGCCACTGAAGCTTTCTTT. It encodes CASRHQGQGPATEAFF.

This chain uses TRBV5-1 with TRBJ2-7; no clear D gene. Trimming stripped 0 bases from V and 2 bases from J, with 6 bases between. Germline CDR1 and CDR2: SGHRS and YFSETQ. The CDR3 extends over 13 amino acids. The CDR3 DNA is TGCGCCAGCAGCTTGGGGAGTACCTACGAGCAGTACTTC. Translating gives CASSLGSTYEQYF.

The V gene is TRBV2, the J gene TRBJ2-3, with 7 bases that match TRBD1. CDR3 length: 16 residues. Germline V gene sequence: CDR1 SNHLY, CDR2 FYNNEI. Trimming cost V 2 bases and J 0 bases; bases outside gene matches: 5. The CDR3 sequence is CASSERGPRSTDTQYF. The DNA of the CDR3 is TGTGCCAGCAGTGAAAGGGGGCCACGTAGCACAGATACGCAGTATTTT. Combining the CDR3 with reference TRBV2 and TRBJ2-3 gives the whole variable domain EPEVTQTPSHQVTQMGQEVILRCVPISNHLYFYWYRQILGQKVEFLVSFYNNEISEKSEIFDDQFSVERPDGSNFTLKIRSTKLEDSAMYFCASSERGPRSTDTQYFGPGTRLTVL.

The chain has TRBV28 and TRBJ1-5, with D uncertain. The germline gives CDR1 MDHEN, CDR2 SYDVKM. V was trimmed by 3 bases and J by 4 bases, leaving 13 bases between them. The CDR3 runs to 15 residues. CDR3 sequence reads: CASSFGQATNQPQHF. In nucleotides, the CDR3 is TGTGCCAGCAGTTTTGGGCAGGCTACTAATCAGCCCCAGCATTTT.

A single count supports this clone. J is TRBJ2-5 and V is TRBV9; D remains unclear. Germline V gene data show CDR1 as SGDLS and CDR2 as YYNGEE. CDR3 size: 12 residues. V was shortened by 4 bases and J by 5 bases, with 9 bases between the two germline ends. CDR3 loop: CASSPGLETQYF. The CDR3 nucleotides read TGTGCCAGCAGCCCGGGTCTGGAGACCCAGTACTTC.

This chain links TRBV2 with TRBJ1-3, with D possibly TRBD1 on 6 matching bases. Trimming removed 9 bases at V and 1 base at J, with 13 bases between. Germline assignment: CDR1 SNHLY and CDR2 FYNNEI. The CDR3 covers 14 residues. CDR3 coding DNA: TGTGCCAGTAAACAGGGACCATCTGGAAACACCATATATTTT. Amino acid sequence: CASKQGPSGNTIYF.